This TCR beta chain was sequenced during a study of blood T cell repertoires in COVID-19. About the research overall: COVID-19 samples from acute and convalescent phases originated in the United States, Italy and Spain. PBMCs, B-cell-depleted T cells, or T cells were the source of the cDNA or gDNA that made up the material.

Source study methods: The assay estimated nucleated cells by amplifying reference gene primers. Here immunoSEQ multiplex PCR was the method, and the copy in TCRdb shows in-frame clones only, minus some. That table gives V, J and clone size, and the DNA gave D and trimming. The sample shows about 74,000 clones, approximately 85% of them seen only once. V lost 1 base to trimming and J lost 4 bases; unmatched junction nucleotides: 5. There are 15 residues in the CDR3. Germline assignment: CDR1 SGHRS and CDR2 YFSETQ. Sequencing was carried out using peripheral blood. The rearrangement joins TRBV5-1 to TRBJ1-2; 9 nucleotides align to TRBD1. This clonotype was sampled from a man aged 45-65 years with acute or convalescent COVID-19. The CDR3 region has the DNA TGCGCCAGCAGCTTGTCCCCGACAGGGGGCTATGGCTACACCTTC. Translating gives CASSLSPTGGYGYTF. The variable domain in full, completed from reference TRBV5-1 and TRBJ1-2, reads KAGVTQTPRYLIKTRGQQVTLSCSPISGHRSVSWYQQTPGQGLQFLFEYFSETQRNKGNFPGRFSGRQFSNSRSEMNVSTLELGDSALYLCASSLSPTGGYGYTFGSGTRLTVV.